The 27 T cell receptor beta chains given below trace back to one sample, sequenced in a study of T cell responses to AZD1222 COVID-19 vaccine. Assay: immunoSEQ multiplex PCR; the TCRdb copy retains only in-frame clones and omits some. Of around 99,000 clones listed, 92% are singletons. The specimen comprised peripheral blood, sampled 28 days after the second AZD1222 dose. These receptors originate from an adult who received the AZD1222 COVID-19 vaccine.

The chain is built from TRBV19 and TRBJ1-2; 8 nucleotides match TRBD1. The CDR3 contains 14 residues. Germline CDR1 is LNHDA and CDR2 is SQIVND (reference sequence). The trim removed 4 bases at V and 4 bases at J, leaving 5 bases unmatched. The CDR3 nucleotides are TGTGCCAGTAGTACCCGGACAGGGAGCTATGGCTACACCTTC. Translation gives CASSTRTGSYGYTF.

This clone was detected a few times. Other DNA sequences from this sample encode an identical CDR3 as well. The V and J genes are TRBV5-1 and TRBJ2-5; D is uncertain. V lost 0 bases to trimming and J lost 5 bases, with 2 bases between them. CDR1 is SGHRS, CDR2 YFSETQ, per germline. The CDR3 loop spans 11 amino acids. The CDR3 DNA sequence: TGCGCCAGCAGCTTGGAGGAGACCCAGTACTTC. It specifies CASSLEETQYF.

The CDR3 loop reads CASSITGARRGEKLFF. DNA for the CDR3: TGTGCCAGTAGTATTACCGGGGCCCGACGGGGTGAAAAACTGTTTTTT. The rearrangement uses TRBV19 and TRBJ1-4; weak D call: TRBD1 (5 bases). This CDR3 has 16 amino acids. The V end was cut by 3 bases, the J end by 7 bases, with 18 bases between. The germline V gene encodes CDR1 LNHDA and CDR2 SQIVND (reference sequence).

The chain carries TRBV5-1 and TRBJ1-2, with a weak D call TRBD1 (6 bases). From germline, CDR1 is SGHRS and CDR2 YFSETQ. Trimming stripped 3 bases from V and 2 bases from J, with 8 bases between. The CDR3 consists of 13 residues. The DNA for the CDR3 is TGCGCCAGCAGCTCAGGACAGAACTATGGCTACACCTTC. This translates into CASSSGQNYGYTF.

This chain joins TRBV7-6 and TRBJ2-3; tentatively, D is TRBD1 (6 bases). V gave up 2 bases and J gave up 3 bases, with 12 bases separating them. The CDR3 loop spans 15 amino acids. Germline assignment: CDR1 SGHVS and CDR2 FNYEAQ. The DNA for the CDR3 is TGTGCCAGCAGCTTAATAGGGGGTGGAACAGATACGCAGTATTTT. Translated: CASSLIGGGTDTQYF.

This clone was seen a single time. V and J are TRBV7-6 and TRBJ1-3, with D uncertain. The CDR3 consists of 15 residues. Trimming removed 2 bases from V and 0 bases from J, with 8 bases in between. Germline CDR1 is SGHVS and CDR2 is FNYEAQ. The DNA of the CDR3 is TGTGCCAGCAGCTTATCTGAGAGCTCTGGAAACACCATATATTTT. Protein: CASSLSESSGNTIYF.

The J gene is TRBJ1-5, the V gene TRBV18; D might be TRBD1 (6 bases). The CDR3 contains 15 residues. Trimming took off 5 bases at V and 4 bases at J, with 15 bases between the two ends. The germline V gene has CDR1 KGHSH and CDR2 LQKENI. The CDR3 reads CASSGEQGYNQPQHF. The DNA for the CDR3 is TGTGCCAGCTCAGGGGAACAGGGTTATAATCAGCCCCAGCATTTT. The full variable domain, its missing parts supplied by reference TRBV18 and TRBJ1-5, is NAGVMQNPRHLVRRRGQEARLRCSPMKGHSHVYWYRQLPEEGLKFMVYLQKENIIDESGMPKERFSAEFPKEGPSILRIQQVVRGDSAAYFCASSGEQGYNQPQHFGDGTRLSIL.

The CDR3 loop reads CASRRDRVGTDTQYF. CDR3 bases: TGTGCCAGCAGACGGGACAGGGTGGGCACAGATACGCAGTATTTT. The V call is TRBV5-5, the J call TRBJ2-3; 9 nucleotides align to TRBD1. This CDR3 contains 15 residues. The V and J ends lost 5 bases and 1 base, in that order; junction bases with no gene match: 5. CDR1 is SGHKS, CDR2 YYEKEE, per germline (reference sequence).

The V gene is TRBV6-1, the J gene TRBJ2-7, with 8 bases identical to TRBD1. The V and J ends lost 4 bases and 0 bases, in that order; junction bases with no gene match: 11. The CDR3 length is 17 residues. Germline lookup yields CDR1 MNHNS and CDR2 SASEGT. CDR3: CASSVSGTGYSSYEQYF. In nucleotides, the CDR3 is TGTGCCAGCAGTGTGAGTGGGACAGGTTATTCCTCCTACGAGCAGTACTTC.

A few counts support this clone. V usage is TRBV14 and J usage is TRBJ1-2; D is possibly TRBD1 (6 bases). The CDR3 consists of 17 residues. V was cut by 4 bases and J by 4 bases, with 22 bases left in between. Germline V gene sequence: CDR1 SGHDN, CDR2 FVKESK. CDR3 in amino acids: CASSRLGQYQFPYGYTF. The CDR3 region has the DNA TGTGCCAGCAGCCGTCTGGGACAATATCAATTCCCCTATGGCTACACCTTC.

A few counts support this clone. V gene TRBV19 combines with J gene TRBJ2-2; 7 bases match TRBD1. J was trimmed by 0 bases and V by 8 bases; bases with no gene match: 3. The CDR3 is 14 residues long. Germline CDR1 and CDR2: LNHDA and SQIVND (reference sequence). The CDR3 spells CASSGTANTGELFF. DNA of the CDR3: TGTGCCAGTTCCGGGACAGCGAACACCGGGGAGCTGTTTTTT.

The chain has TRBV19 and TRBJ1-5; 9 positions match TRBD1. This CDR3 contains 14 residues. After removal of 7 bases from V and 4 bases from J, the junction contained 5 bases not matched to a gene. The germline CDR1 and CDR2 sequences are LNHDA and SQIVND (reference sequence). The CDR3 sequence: CASTGQGINQPQHF. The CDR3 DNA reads TGTGCCAGTACGGGACAGGGAATAAATCAGCCCCAGCATTTT. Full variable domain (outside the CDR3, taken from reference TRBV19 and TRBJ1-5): DGGITQSPKYLFRKEGQNVTLSCEQNLNHDAMYWYRQDPGQGLRLIYYSQIVNDFQKGDIAEGYSVSREKKESFPLTVTSAQKNPTAFYLCASTGQGINQPQHFGDGTRLSIL.

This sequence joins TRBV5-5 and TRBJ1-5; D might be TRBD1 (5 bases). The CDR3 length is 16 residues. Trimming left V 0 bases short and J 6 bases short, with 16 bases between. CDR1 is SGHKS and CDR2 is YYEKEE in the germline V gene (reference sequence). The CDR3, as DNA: TGTGCCAGCAGCTTGGTTGGGCAGGGAGGGGCTCAGCCCCAGCATTTT. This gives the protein CASSLVGQGGAQPQHF.

Here the CDR3 reads CASSRDSTQETQYF. The CDR3, as DNA: TGCGCCAGCAGCCGGGACAGCACCCAAGAGACCCAGTACTTC. The V call is TRBV5-1, the J call TRBJ2-5; the match to TRBD1 covers 7 bases. The germline CDR1 and CDR2 sequences are SGHRS and YFSETQ. V lost 4 bases and J lost 1; bases outside the gene matches: 4. The CDR3 spans 14 residues.

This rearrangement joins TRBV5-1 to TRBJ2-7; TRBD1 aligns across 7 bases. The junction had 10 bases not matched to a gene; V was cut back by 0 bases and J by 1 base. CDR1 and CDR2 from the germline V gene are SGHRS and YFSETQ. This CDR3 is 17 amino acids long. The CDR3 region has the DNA TGCGCCAGCAGCTTGGCCCGTTGGACAGGAGAATCCTACGAGCAGTACTTC. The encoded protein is CASSLARWTGESYEQYF.

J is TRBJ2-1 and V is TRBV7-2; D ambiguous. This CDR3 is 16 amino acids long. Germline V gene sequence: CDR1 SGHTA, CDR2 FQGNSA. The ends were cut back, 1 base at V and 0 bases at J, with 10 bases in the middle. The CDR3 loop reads CASSLGQVSSYNEQFF. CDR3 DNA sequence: TGTGCCAGCAGCTTAGGTCAGGTGAGCTCCTACAATGAGCAGTTCTTC.

CDR3 sequence: CASSPRSGAIIKKSGANVLTF. CDR3 nucleotides: TGCGCCAGCAGCCCAAGATCAGGAGCCATCATCAAAAAATCTGGGGCCAACGTCCTGACTTTC. The chain joins TRBV4-1 to TRBJ2-6; no firm D call. CDR1 and CDR2 from the germline V gene are MGHRA and YSYEKL. Trimming removed 4 bases at V and 1 base at J, with 26 bases between. The CDR3 consists of 21 residues.

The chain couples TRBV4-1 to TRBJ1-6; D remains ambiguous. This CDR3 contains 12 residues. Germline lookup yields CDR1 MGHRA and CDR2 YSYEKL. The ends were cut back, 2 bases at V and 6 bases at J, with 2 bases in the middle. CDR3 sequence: CASSQINSPLHF. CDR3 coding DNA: TGCGCCAGCAGCCAAATTAATTCACCCCTCCACTTT.

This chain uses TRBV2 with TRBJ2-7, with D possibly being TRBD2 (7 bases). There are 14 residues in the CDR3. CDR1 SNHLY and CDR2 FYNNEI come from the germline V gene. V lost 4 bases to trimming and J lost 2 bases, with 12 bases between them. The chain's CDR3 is CASSGAGAPYEQYF. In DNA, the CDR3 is TGTGCCAGCAGTGGCGCGGGGGCCCCCTACGAGCAGTACTTC.

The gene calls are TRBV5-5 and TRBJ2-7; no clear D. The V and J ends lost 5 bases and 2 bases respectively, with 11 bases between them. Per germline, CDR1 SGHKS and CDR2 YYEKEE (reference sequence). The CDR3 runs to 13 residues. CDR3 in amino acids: CASRMTPPYEQYF. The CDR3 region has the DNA TGTGCCAGCAGGATGACACCGCCCTACGAGCAGTACTTC.

The CDR3 region is CASKLTGAAGSSTSYEQYF. CDR3 nucleotide sequence: TGTGCCAGCAAACTCACGGGGGCTGCAGGCAGCTCCACATCCTACGAGCAGTACTTC. The chain has TRBV27 and TRBJ2-7, with D perhaps given as TRBD1 or TRBD2 (6 bases each). Trimming removed 7 bases at V and 1 base at J, with 29 bases between. This CDR3 comprises 19 residues. Germline CDR1 is MNHEY and CDR2 is SMNVEV (reference sequence).

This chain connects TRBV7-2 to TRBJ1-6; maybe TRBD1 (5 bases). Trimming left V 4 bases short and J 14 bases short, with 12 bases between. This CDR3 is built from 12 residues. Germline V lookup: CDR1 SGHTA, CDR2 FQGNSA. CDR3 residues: CASSWDGRALHF. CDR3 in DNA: TGTGCCAGCAGCTGGGACGGTAGGGCCCTCCACTTT.

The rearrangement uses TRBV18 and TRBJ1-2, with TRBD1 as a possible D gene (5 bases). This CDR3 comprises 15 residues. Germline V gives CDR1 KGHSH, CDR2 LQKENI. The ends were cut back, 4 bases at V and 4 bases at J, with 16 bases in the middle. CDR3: CASSLNEGKAYGYTF. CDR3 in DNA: TGTGCCAGCTCACTCAACGAGGGGAAAGCCTATGGCTACACCTTC.

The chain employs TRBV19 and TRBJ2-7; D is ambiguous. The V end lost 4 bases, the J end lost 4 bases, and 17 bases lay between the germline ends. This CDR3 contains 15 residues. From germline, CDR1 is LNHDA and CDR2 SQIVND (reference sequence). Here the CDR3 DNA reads TGTGCCAGTAGTAGCCAAGTGGGCCACTTGTACGAGCAGTACTTC. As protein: CASSSQVGHLYEQYF.

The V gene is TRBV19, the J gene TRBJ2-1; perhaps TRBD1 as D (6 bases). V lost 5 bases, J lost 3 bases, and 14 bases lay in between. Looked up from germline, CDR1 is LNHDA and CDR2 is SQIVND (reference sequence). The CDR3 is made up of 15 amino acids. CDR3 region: CASSSPRTVYNEQFF. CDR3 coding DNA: TGTGCCAGTAGTTCACCTAGGACAGTCTACAATGAGCAGTTCTTC.

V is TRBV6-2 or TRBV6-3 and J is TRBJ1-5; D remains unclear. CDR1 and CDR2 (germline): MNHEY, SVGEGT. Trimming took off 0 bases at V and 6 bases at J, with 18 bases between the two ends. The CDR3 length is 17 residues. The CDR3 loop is CASSYSRGAETFQPQHF. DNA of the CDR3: TGTGCCAGCAGTTACTCTCGGGGAGCGGAGACGTTTCAGCCCCAGCATTTT.

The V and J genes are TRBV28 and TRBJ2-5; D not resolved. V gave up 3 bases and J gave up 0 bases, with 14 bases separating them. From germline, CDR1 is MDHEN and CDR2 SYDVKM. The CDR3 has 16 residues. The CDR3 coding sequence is TGTGCCAGCAGTTTCAGCTCCAGAGAAAACCAAGAGACCCAGTACTTC. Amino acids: CASSFSSRENQETQYF. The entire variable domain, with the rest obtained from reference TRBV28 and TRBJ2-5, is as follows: DVKVTQSSRYLVKRTGEKVFLECVQDMDHENMFWYRQDPGLGLRLIYFSYDVKMKEKGDIPEGYSVSREKKERFSLILESASTNQTSMYLCASSFSSRENQETQYFGPGTRLLVL.